Shown below are 28 T cell receptor beta chains from a single sample sequenced in a study of OX40 agonist ivuxolimab in advanced cancers. To prepare the library, the immunoSEQ multiplex PCR assay was applied. TCRdb stores this immuneACCESS table with in-frame sequences only. Part of the clones is absent; in the studies checked, under half of the shortfall reflects unresolved V genes, and no reason is known for the rest. The sample table shows tens of thousands of clones, and less than 85% are seen once. The ten largest make up less than 4% of the sample. This specimen was CD4+ or CD8+ T cells sorted from blood, taken in a trial of the OX40 agonist ivuxolimab. These receptors all stem from an adult with an advanced solid tumor such as melanoma, head and neck, liver or kidney cancer.

The CDR3 protein is CASSSLRGSVETQYF. Here the CDR3 DNA reads TGTGCCAGCAGCTCACTGCGGGGGTCCGTCGAGACCCAGTACTTC. The rearrangement uses TRBV7-2 and TRBJ2-5, with TRBD2 identical over 7 bases. Per germline, CDR1 SGHTA and CDR2 FQGNSA. The CDR3 sequence is 15 residues long. The trim removed 4 bases at V and 5 bases at J, leaving 10 bases unmatched.

The J gene is TRBJ2-5, the V gene TRBV7-3; D is unclear. This CDR3 contains 13 residues. V lost 3 bases and J lost 7, with 12 bases in between. CDR1 is SGHTA and CDR2 is FQGTGA in the germline V gene. CDR3: CASSFGHDGTQYF. The CDR3 DNA is TGTGCCAGCAGCTTCGGGCATGACGGGACCCAGTACTTC.

The chain uses TRBV4-3 and TRBJ2-7; a possible D gene is TRBD1 (6 bases). Trimming stripped 4 bases from V and 4 bases from J, with 14 bases between. Germline V gene sequence: CDR1 LGHNA, CDR2 YSLEER. The CDR3 totals 14 residues. Written as DNA, the CDR3 is TGCGCCAGCAGCCCGGACGCACAGGGTTACGAGCAGTACTTC. This gives the protein CASSPDAQGYEQYF.

In its sample, this clone was seen a few times. The gene calls are TRBV6-5 and TRBJ1-4; no clear D gene. Trimming took 6 bases from V and 10 from J, leaving 15 bases between them. Germline V gives CDR1 MNHEY, CDR2 SVGAGI. CDR3 size: 13 residues. The CDR3 sequence is CASSLGQNGKLFF. The CDR3 DNA follows: TGTGCCAGCAGCCTTGGTCAGAACGGAAAACTGTTTTTT.

V usage is TRBV5-1 and J usage is TRBJ1-6, with no clear D. This CDR3 comprises 15 residues. CDR1 is SGHRS and CDR2 is YFSETQ in the germline V gene. Between the trimmed V and J ends, which lost 1 base and 10 bases, there was a span of 15 bases. The CDR3 bases are TGCGCCAGCAGCTTGAACGGCCTCCCGGCGTCACCCCTCCACTTT. This gives the protein CASSLNGLPASPLHF.

The chain recombines TRBV7-9 with TRBJ2-3; TRBD2 matches at 8 bases. Germline CDR1 is SEHNR and CDR2 is FQNEAQ (reference sequence). Trimming cost V 5 bases and J 2 bases; bases outside gene matches: 9. This CDR3 is built from 16 residues. This CDR3 reads CASSLGLAENTDTQYF. The CDR3 DNA reads as TGTGCCAGCAGCCTCGGACTAGCCGAGAACACAGATACGCAGTATTTT.

In this sample, this clone turned up a few times. The J gene is TRBJ2-1, the V gene TRBV6-6; possibly TRBD1 for D (5 bases). Per germline, CDR1 MNHNY and CDR2 SVGAGI (reference sequence). V was cut by 7 bases and J by 6 bases, with 19 bases left in between. This CDR3 spans 15 amino acids. This CDR3 is CASNLDSQYGNEQFF. For the CDR3, the DNA is TGTGCCAGCAACCTAGACAGTCAGTACGGCAATGAGCAGTTCTTC.

The chain recombines TRBV28 with TRBJ1-4; TRBD1 agrees at 7 bases. The CDR3 contains 14 residues. V was clipped by 9 bases and J by 5 bases; unmatched bases: 9. Germline V gene lookup returns CDR1 MDHEN and CDR2 SYDVKM. The CDR3 nucleotides read TGTGCCAGTACCTGGGACAGTACGAATGAAAAACTGTTTTTT. It translates to CASTWDSTNEKLFF.

This chain joins TRBV30 and TRBJ1-5; D may be TRBD1 (6 bases). CDR3 length: 13 residues. CDR1 is GTSNPN and CDR2 is SVGIG in the germline V gene (reference sequence). The V end was cut by 8 bases, the J end by 6 bases, with 17 bases between. The CDR3 is CAASGGRSQPQHF. CDR3 nucleotides: TGTGCCGCGAGTGGGGGCCGTAGTCAGCCCCAGCATTTT. The variable domain in full, with the rest retrieved from reference TRBV30 and TRBJ1-5, is SQTIHQWPATLVQPVGSPLSLECTVEGTSNPNLYWYRQAAGRGLQLLFYSVGIGQISSEVPQNLSASRPQDRQFILSSKKLLLSDSGFYLCAASGGRSQPQHFGDGTRLSIL.

The chain recombines TRBV27 with TRBJ2-5, with 7 bases aligning to TRBD1. J lost 8 bases, V lost 4 bases, and 4 bases had no gene match. In germline, CDR1 is MNHEY, CDR2 SMNVEV (reference sequence). The CDR3 loop spans 12 amino acids. In nucleotides, the CDR3 is TGTGCCAGCAGTTCGACAGGGAAAACCCAGTACTTC. As protein: CASSSTGKTQYF.

The chain employs TRBV6-6 and TRBJ2-7, with 11 bases identical to TRBD1. Trimming cost V 9 bases and J 9 bases; bases outside gene matches: 7. CDR1 is MNHNY and CDR2 is SVGAGI in the germline V gene (reference sequence). There are 12 residues in the CDR3. CDR3 nucleotide sequence: TGTGCCAGTCAAACAGGGACAGGGGGGCAGTACTTC. Translation: CASQTGTGGQYF.

The chain couples TRBV6-5 to TRBJ2-1, with D maybe TRBD2 (5 bases). V was clipped by 4 bases and J by 12 bases, with 22 bases between them. The CDR3 extends over 15 amino acids. The germline gives CDR1 MNHEY, CDR2 SVGAGI. CDR3 DNA sequence: TGTGCCAGCAGTTCCAACGGAGGAGCCATAAGCGGGCAGTTCTTC. It yields the protein CASSSNGGAISGQFF.

The V gene is TRBV28, the J gene TRBJ2-6; D unclear. The ends were cut back, 3 bases at V and 0 bases at J, with 3 bases in the middle. The CDR3 extends over 14 amino acids. Germline CDR1 and CDR2: MDHEN and SYDVKM. The CDR3 DNA follows: TGTGCCAGCAGTTTGGGCTCTGGGGCCAACGTCCTGACTTTC. As protein: CASSLGSGANVLTF.

This sequence joins TRBV4-2 and TRBJ2-1; 11 bases agree with TRBD2. CDR1 and CDR2 (germline): LGHNA, YNFKEQ. CDR3 length: 17 residues. Trimming removed 0 bases from V and 7 bases from J; junction bases left unmatched: 8. The CDR3: CASSQELAGGKNNEQFF. Written as DNA, the CDR3 is TGTGCCAGCAGCCAAGAATTAGCGGGGGGGAAAAATAATGAGCAGTTCTTC.

V gene TRBV4-1 combines with J gene TRBJ1-4; 9 positions agree with TRBD1. The CDR3 extends over 15 amino acids. The germline V gene has CDR1 MGHRA and CDR2 YSYEKL. With V trimmed by 2 bases and J by 8 bases, 6 bases remained unmatched. The CDR3 nucleotides read TGCGCCAGCAGCCAAACTGACAGGGGGGAGGAAAAACTGTTTTTT. Protein sequence: CASSQTDRGEEKLFF.

V usage is TRBV7-2 and J usage is TRBJ2-5; D is ambiguous. Per the germline V gene, CDR1 is SGHTA and CDR2 is FQGNSA. The CDR3 contains 13 residues. Trimming took off 1 base at V and 13 bases at J, with 16 bases between the two ends. CDR3 DNA: TGTGCCAGCAGCTTAGTTAGGTCTGGCAGTTTGTACTTC. Encoded protein: CASSLVRSGSLYF.

The rearrangement links TRBV10-1 to TRBJ2-2; maybe TRBD2 (5 bases). Germline V gene data show CDR1 as WNHNN and CDR2 as SYGVQD (reference sequence). The CDR3 loop spans 16 amino acids. Trimming took off 11 bases at V and 7 bases at J, with 26 bases between the two ends. Here the CDR3 reads CAGGISKPCLLGELFF. DNA of the CDR3: TGCGCCGGAGGCATATCGAAACCCTGCCTCCTCGGGGAGCTGTTTTTT.

The chain is built from TRBV2 and TRBJ2-1; TRBD1 matches 7 bases. From germline, CDR1 is SNHLY and CDR2 FYNNEI. J gave up 6 bases and V 5 bases, and 10 bases lay outside the gene matches. CDR3 size: 15 residues. This CDR3 reads CASSITRQGSNEQFF. The CDR3 nucleotides are TGTGCCAGCAGTATCACCCGACAGGGTAGCAATGAGCAGTTCTTC.

This sequence joins TRBV5-6 and TRBJ2-1; D uncertain. From germline, CDR1 is SGHDT and CDR2 YYEEEE. V lost 1 base and J lost 0, with 5 bases in between. This CDR3 has 14 residues. Written as DNA, the CDR3 is TGTGCCAGCAGCTTGATGAGCTCCTACAATGAGCAGTTCTTC. Its protein is CASSLMSSYNEQFF.

V and J are TRBV11-1 and TRBJ2-3; tentatively, D is TRBD2 (5 bases). The germline CDR1 and CDR2 sequences are SGHAT and FQDESV (reference sequence). This CDR3 comprises 15 residues. V lost 7 bases, J lost 4 bases, and 18 bases lay in between. CDR3 in DNA: TGTGCCAGCACCCTCGGACTGCACGGGGCAGATACGCAGTATTTT. Translation: CASTLGLHGADTQYF.

There are a few counts of this clone. The chain recombines TRBV30 with TRBJ2-7; 10 positions agree with TRBD2. With V trimmed by 0 bases and J by 13 bases, 6 bases remained unmatched. CDR1 and CDR2 from the germline V gene are GTSNPN and SVGIG (reference sequence). The CDR3 loop spans 12 amino acids. The CDR3 bases are TGTGCCTGGAGTGTATTAGCGGGGGGAAGATACTTC. Translated, it gives CAWSVLAGGRYF.

This chain connects TRBV10-3 to TRBJ2-1; 15 nucleotides agree with TRBD2. The V gene's germline CDR1 is ENHRY and CDR2 SYGVKD. The V gene end was trimmed by 0 bases and the J gene end by 8 bases; junction bases not matched to a gene: 8. CDR3 length: 18 residues. CDR3 bases: TGTGCCATCAGTGAGTCGCGGGGACTAGCGGGGGGTAGAGATGAGCAGTTCTTC. This encodes CAISESRGLAGGRDEQFF.

The chain joins TRBV7-9 to TRBJ2-4, with 12 nucleotides matching TRBD2. CDR1 SEHNR and CDR2 FQNEAQ come from the germline V gene (reference sequence). V lost 5 bases to trimming and J lost 1 base; unmatched junction nucleotides: 0. The CDR3 has 15 residues. In DNA, the CDR3 is TGTGCCAGCAGCACTAGCGGGGGGGCCAAAAACATTCAGTACTTC. Translating it yields CASSTSGGAKNIQYF.

The chain couples TRBV7-8 to TRBJ1-1; no firm D call. CDR3 length equals 14 residues. Germline V gives CDR1 SGHVS, CDR2 FQNEAQ. V lost 5 bases, J lost 1 base, and 11 bases lay in between. The CDR3 loop is CASSGDFQNTEAFF. CDR3 DNA: TGTGCCAGCAGCGGAGATTTCCAGAACACTGAAGCTTTCTTT. Using reference TRBV7-8 and TRBJ1-1 for the parts outside the CDR3, the full variable domain is GAGVSQSPRYKVAKRGQDVALRCDPISGHVSLFWYQQALGQGPEFLTYFQNEAQLDKSGLPSDRFFAERPEGSVSTLKIQRTQQEDSAVYLCASSGDFQNTEAFFGQGTRLTVV.

The gene calls are TRBV5-3 and TRBJ1-5; possible D gene TRBD1, 5 bases. TRBV5-3 has ORF status, its function being uncertain. The V end was cut by 6 bases, the J end by 6 bases, with 16 bases between. The CDR3 sequence is 14 residues long. CDR3: CARTSQGMAQPQHF. CDR3 sequence (DNA): TGTGCCAGAACCTCTCAGGGTATGGCTCAGCCCCAGCATTTT.

This rearrangement joins TRBV11-3 to TRBJ2-2, with 9 bases matching TRBD1. This CDR3 comprises 15 residues. V lost 6 bases, J lost 7 bases, and 9 bases stayed unmatched. The germline gives CDR1 SGHNT, CDR2 YENEEA. The DNA for the CDR3 is TGTGCCAGCAGAGCACAGGGGGCTGGTGGCGGGGAGCTGTTTTTT. It is translated as CASRAQGAGGGELFF. The full variable domain, in which reference TRBV11-3 and TRBJ2-2 provide the parts outside the CDR3, is EAGVVQSPRYKIIEKKQPVAFWCNPISGHNTLYWYLQNLGQGPELLIRYENEEAVDDSQLPKDRFSAERLKGVDSTLKIQPAELGDSAVYLCASRAQGAGGGELFFGEGSRLTVL.

The chain couples TRBV9 to TRBJ2-6; D possibly corresponds to TRBD2 (7 bases). Trimming pared 0 bases from V and 0 bases from J, leaving 16 bases between. The CDR3 runs 19 residues. CDR1 SGDLS and CDR2 YYNGEE come from the germline V gene. Here the CDR3 reads CASSVGPQGRGSGANVLTF. DNA of the CDR3: TGTGCCAGCAGCGTAGGACCGCAGGGGAGGGGCTCTGGGGCCAACGTCCTGACTTTC.

This clone was picked up a small number of times. V is TRBV19 and J is TRBJ2-2; 7 bases align to TRBD1. This CDR3 is built from 15 residues. Trimming removed 8 bases from V and 3 bases from J; junction bases left unmatched: 9. Germline V gives CDR1 LNHDA, CDR2 SQIVND (reference sequence). CDR3 residues: CASGQGGAYTGELFF. The CDR3 DNA reads as TGTGCCAGTGGTCAAGGGGGCGCCTACACCGGGGAGCTGTTTTTT.